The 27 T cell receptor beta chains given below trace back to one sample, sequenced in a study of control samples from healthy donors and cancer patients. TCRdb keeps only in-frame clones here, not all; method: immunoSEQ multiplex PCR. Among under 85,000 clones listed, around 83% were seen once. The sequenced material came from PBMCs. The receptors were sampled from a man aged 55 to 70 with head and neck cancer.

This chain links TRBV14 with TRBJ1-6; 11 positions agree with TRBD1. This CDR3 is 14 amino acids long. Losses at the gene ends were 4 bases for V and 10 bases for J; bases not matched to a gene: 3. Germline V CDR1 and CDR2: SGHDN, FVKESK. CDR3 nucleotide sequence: TGTGCCAGCAGCCTGGGGACAGGGGGGTCACCCCTCCACTTT. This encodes CASSLGTGGSPLHF.

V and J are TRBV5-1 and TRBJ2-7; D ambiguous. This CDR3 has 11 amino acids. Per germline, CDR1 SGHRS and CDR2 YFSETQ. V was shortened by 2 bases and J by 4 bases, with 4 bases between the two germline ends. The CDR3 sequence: CASSFRYEQYF. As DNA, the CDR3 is TGCGCCAGCAGCTTTCGATACGAGCAGTACTTC. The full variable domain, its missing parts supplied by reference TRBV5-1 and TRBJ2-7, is KAGVTQTPRYLIKTRGQQVTLSCSPISGHRSVSWYQQTPGQGLQFLFEYFSETQRNKGNFPGRFSGRQFSNSRSEMNVSTLELGDSALYLCASSFRYEQYFGPGTRLTVT.

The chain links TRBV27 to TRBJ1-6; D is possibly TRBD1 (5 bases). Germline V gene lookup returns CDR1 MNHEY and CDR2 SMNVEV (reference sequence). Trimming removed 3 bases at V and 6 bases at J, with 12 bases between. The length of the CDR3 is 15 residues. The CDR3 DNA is TGTGCCAGCAGTTTCGGGACGGCTGCTAATTCACCCCTCCACTTT. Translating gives CASSFGTAANSPLHF.

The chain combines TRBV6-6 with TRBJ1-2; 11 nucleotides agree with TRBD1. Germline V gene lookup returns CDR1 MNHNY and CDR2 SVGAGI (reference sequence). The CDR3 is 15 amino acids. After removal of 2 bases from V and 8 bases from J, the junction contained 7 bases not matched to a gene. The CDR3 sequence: CASSYGWTGGDGYTF. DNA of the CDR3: TGTGCCAGCAGTTACGGCTGGACAGGGGGCGACGGCTACACCTTC.

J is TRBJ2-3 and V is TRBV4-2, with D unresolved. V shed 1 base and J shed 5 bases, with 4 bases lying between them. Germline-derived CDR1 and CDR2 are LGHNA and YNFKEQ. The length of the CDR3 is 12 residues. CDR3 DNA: TGTGCCAGCAGCCAAGGGGGAGATACGCAGTATTTT. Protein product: CASSQGGDTQYF.

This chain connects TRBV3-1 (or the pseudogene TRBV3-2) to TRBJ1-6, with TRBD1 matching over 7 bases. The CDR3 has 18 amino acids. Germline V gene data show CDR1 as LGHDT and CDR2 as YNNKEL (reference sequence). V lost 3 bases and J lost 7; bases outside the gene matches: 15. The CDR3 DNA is TGTGCCAGCAGCCAGTTTTTTGGGCAGGGGGTACGAAATTCACCCCTCCACTTT. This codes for CASSQFFGQGVRNSPLHF.

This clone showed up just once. The CDR3 DNA sequence: TGTGCCAGCAGTGAGGGGCTAGCGGTATCCTACGAGCAGTACTTC. It is translated as CASSEGLAVSYEQYF. The chain couples TRBV2 to TRBJ2-7, with TRBD2 identical over 7 bases. The trim removed 3 bases at V and 1 base at J, leaving 6 bases unmatched. In germline, CDR1 is SNHLY, CDR2 FYNNEI. This CDR3 comprises 15 residues.

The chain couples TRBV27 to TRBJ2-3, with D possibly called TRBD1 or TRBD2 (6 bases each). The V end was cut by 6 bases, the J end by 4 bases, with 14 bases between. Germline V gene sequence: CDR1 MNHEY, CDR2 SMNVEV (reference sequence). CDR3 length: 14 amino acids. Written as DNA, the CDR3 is TGTGCCAGCAGAACAATGGGGGGCCCAGATACGCAGTATTTT. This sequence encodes CASRTMGGPDTQYF.

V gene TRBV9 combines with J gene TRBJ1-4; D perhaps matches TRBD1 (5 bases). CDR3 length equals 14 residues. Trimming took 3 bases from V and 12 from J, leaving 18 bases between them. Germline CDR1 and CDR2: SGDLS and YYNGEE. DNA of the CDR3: TGTGCCAGCAGCGCAACAGGAGCCAGGCGGGAACTGTTTTTT. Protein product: CASSATGARRELFF.

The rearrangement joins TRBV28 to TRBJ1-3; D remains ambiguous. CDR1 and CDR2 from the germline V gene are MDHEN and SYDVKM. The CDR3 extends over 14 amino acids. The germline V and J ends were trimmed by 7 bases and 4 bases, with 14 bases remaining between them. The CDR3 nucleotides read TGTGCCAGCACTCACCGGGCAGCGGGAAACACCATATATTTT. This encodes CASTHRAAGNTIYF.

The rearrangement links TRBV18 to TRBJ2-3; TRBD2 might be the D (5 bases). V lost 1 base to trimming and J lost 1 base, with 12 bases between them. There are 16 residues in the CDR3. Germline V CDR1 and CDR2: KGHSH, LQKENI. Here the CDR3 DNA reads TGTGCCAGCTCACCACTAAACCTAGCTGGCACAGATACGCAGTATTTT. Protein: CASSPLNLAGTDTQYF.

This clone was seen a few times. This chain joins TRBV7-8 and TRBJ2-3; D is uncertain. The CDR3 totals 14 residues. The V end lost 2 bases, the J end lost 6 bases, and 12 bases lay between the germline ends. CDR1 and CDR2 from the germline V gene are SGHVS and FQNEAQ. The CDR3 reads CASSLSAPWDTQYF. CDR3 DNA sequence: TGTGCCAGCAGCTTATCCGCGCCCTGGGATACGCAGTATTTT. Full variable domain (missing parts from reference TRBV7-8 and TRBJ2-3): GAGVSQSPRYKVAKRGQDVALRCDPISGHVSLFWYQQALGQGPEFLTYFQNEAQLDKSGLPSDRFFAERPEGSVSTLKIQRTQQEDSAVYLCASSLSAPWDTQYFGPGTRLTVL.

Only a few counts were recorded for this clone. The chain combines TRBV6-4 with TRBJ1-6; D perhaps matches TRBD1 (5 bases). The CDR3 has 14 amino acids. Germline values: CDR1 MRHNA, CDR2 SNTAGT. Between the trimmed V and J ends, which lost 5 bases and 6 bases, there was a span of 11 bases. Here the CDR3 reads CASSLTDGNSPLHF. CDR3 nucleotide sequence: TGTGCCAGCAGTTTGACAGATGGTAATTCACCCCTCCACTTT.

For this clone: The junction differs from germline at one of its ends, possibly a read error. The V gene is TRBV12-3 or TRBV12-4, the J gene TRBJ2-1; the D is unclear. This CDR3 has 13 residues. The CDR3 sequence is CASSRSSYNKQFF. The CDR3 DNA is TGTGCCAGCAGTCGGAGCTCCTACAATAAGCAGTTCTTC.

The CDR3 DNA sequence: TGTGCCAGCAGCGTAGCGGGACAGGGGCGGGAGCAGTACTTC. The encoded protein is CASSVAGQGREQYF. The chain links TRBV9 to TRBJ2-7, with 10 bases lining up with TRBD1. This CDR3 has 14 residues. Per the germline V gene, CDR1 is SGDLS and CDR2 is YYNGEE. J was trimmed by 7 bases and V by 0 bases; bases with no gene match: 4.

This CDR3 is CASSDRQNTEAFF. The DNA for the CDR3 is TGTGCCAGTTCCGACAGACAGAACACTGAAGCTTTCTTT. The chain recombines TRBV19 with TRBJ1-1, with D possibly matching TRBD1 (5 bases). The germline V gene has CDR1 LNHDA and CDR2 SQIVND (reference sequence). The CDR3 contains 13 residues. Between the trimmed V and J ends, which lost 8 bases and 1 base, there was a span of 11 bases.

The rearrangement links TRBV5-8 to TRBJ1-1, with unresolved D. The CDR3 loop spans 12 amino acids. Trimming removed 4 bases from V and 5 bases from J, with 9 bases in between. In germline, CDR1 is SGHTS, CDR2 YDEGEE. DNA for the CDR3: TGTGCCAGCAGCCCCATTCTGACTGAAGCTTTCTTT. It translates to CASSPILTEAFF.

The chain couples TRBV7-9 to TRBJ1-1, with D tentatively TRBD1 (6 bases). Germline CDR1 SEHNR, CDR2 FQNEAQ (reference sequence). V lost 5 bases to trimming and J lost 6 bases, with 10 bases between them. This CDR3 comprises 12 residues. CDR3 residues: CASSHRGAEAFF. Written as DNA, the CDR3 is TGTGCCAGCAGCCATAGGGGGGCTGAAGCTTTCTTT.

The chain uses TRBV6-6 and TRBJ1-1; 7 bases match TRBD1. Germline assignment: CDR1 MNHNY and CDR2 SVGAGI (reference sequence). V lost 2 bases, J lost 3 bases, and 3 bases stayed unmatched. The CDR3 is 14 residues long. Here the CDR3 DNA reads TGTGCCAGCAGTTACGACAGGGCCGACACTGAAGCTTTCTTT. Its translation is CASSYDRADTEAFF.

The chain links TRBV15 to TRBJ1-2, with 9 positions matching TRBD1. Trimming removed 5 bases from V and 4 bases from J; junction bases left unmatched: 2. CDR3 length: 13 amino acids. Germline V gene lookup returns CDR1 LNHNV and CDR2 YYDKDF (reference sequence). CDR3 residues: CATSPGQGYGYTF. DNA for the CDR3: TGTGCCACCAGCCCGGGACAGGGCTATGGCTACACCTTC.

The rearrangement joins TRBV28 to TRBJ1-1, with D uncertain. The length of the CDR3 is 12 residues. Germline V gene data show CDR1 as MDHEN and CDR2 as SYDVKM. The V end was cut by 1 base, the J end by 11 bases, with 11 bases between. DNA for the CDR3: TGTGCCAGCAGTTTATCGATGGCAGAGGCTTTCTTT. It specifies CASSLSMAEAFF.

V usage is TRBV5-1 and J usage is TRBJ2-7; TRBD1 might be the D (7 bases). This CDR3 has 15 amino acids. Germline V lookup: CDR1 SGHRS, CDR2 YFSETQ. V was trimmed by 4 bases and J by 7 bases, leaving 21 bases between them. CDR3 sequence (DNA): TGCGCCAGCAGCAGCGGACACCCAGGGGGGCTGGAGCAGTACTTC. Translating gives CASSSGHPGGLEQYF.

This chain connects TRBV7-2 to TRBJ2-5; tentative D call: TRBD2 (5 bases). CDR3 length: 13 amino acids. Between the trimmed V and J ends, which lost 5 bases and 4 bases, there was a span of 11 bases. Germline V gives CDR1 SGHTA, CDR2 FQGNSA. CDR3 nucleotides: TGTGCCAGCAGCCAAGACTATGCAGAGACCCAGTACTTC. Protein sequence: CASSQDYAETQYF.

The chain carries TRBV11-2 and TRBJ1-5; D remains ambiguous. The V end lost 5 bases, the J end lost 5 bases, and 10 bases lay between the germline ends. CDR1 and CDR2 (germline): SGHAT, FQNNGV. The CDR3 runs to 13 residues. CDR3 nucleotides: TGTGCCAGCAGCCCAGACGTCGATCAGCCCCAGCATTTT. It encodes CASSPDVDQPQHF.

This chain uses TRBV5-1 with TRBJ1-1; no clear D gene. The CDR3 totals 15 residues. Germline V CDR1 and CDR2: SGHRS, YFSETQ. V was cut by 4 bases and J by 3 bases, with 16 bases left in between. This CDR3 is CASSPRVLGDTEAFF. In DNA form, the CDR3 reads TGCGCCAGCAGCCCCAGAGTCCTTGGTGACACTGAAGCTTTCTTT.

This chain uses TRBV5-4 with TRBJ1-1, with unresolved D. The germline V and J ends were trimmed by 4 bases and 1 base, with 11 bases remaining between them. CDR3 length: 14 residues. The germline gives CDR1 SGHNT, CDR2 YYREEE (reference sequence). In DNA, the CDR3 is TGTGCCAGCAGCCCGGAACGGGAGAACACTGAAGCTTTCTTT. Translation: CASSPERENTEAFF.

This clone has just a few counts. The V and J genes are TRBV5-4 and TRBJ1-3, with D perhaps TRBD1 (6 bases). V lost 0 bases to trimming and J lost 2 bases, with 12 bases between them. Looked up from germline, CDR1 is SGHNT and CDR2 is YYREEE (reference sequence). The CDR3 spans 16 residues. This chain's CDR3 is CASSLAQRGPGNTIYF. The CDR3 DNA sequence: TGTGCCAGCAGCTTGGCCCAGCGGGGGCCTGGAAACACCATATATTTT. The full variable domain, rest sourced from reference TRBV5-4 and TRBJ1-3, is ETGVTQSPTHLIKTRGQQVTLRCSSQSGHNTVSWYQQALGQGPQFIFQYYREEENGRGNFPPRFSGLQFPNYSSELNVNALELDDSALYLCASSLAQRGPGNTIYFGEGSWLTVV.